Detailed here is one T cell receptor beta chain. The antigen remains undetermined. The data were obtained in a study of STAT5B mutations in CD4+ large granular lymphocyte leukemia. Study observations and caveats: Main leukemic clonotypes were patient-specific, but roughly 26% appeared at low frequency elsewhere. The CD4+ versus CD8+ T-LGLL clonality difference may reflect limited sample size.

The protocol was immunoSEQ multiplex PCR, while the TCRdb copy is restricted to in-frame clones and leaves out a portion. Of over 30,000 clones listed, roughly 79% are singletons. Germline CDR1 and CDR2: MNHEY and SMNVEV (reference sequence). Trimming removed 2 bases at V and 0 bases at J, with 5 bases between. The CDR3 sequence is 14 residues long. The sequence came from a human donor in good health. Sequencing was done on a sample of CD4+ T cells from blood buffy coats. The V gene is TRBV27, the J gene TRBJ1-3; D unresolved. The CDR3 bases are TGTGCCAGCAGTTTAAGATCCTCTGGAAACACCATATATTTT. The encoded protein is CASSLRSSGNTIYF.